This is a list of T cell receptor beta chains from one sample in a study of T cell changes during pregnancy in multiple sclerosis. Clones were sequenced by immunoSEQ multiplex PCR, and TCRdb holds only the in-frame ones, with some missing. This table holds approximately 100,000 clones, roughly 90% found once. Sequencing was performed on peripheral blood, taken after pregnancy. Receptors originate from a female donor with multiple sclerosis, enrolled in a pregnancy study. Both conserved end residues are part of each CDR3. The order of the fields is J gene, clone size, V gene, D gene, CDR3 length, CDR3 DNA, CDR3 protein. D genes are given only for firm matches. The size of a clone is reported for some rows only, either as once, few or many, or as a class for expanded clones.

>TRBJ2-7|once|TRBV6-6|TRBD2|14
TGTGCCAGCAGTTACACTACTAGCGGGGGCGAGCAGTACTTC
CASSYTTSGGEQYF
>TRBJ2-3|NA|TRBV5-1|TRBD1|18
TGCGCCAGCAGCTTGGGGCTTATGGGACAGGGGGCCTCAGATACGCAGTATTTT
CASSLGLMGQGASDTQYF
>TRBJ2-2|NA|TRBV11-3|NA|14
TGTGCCAGCAGTAAACAGGGTAACACCGGGGAGCTGTTTTTT
CASSKQGNTGELFF
>TRBJ1-3|NA|TRBV5-1|NA|15
TGCGCCAGCAGCTTGGTGGCAGGGACAGGAAACACCATATATTTT
CASSLVAGTGNTIYF
>TRBJ1-1|NA|TRBV5-4|TRBD1|16
TGTGCCAGCAGCTCGACGACAGGGAGGTATTGGGGTGAAGCTTTCTTT
CASSSTTGRYWGEAFF
>TRBJ2-3|once|TRBV4-1|NA|17
TGCGCCAGCAGCCAAGTTGGGGTAGAGGTCAGGGCAGATACGCAGTATTTT
CASSQVGVEVRADTQYF
>TRBJ2-3|NA|TRBV2|TRBD1|13
TGTGCCAGCCGGACAGGGCGCACAGATACGCAGTATTTT
CASRTGRTDTQYF
>TRBJ1-3|once|TRBV5-1|NA|14
TGCGCCAGCGCCCCGGGAGACTCTGGAAACACCATATATTTT
CASAPGDSGNTIYF
>TRBJ1-4|NA|TRBV5-4|TRBD1|14
TGTGCCAGCAGCACGACAGGGGATAATGAAAAACTGTTTTTT
CASSTTGDNEKLFF
>TRBJ2-7|few|TRBV19|TRBD2|16
TGTGCCAGTAGTATAGGGGCTAGCGGGGACCACTACGAGCAGTACTTC
CASSIGASGDHYEQYF
>TRBJ2-5|NA|TRBV15|NA|14
TGTGCCACCAGCATACGGGGCGGGACAGAGACCCAGTACTTC
CATSIRGGTETQYF
>TRBJ2-7|NA|TRBV9|TRBD1|15
TGTGCCAGCAGCGTAGGGACAGGGGCCTCCTACGAGCAGTACTTC
CASSVGTGASYEQYF
>TRBJ2-5|NA|TRBV7-3|TRBD2|15
TGTGCCAGCAGCTTCGGACTAGCGGGGAAAGAGACCCAGTACTTC
CASSFGLAGKETQYF
>TRBJ2-2|NA|TRBV30|NA|17
TGTGCCTGGCGCGCGTTCCGGGACAACTTGAACACCGGGGAGCTGTTTTTT
CAWRAFRDNLNTGELFF
>TRBJ2-4|NA|TRBV5-6|TRBD1|17
TGTGCCAGCAGCCTGGAAACAGGGGGCGTAGGTTTAAACATTCAGTACTTC
CASSLETGGVGLNIQYF
>TRBJ2-1|NA|TRBV2|TRBD2|14
TGTGCCAGCAGGTCCGGGACTAGCGCCTGGGAGCAGTTCTTC
CASRSGTSAWEQFF
>TRBJ2-3|NA|TRBV5-1|TRBD1|12
TGCGCCAGCAGCCAGGGGGCAGATACGCAGTATTTT
CASSQGADTQYF
>TRBJ2-5|NA|TRBV6-5|TRBD1|13
TGTGCCAGCAGGACAGGGACCCAAGAGACCCAGTACTTC
CASRTGTQETQYF
>TRBJ1-2|NA|TRBV19|NA|16
TGTGCCAGTAGTATTAGTGCGGGGGGGCGAAGAGATGGCTACACCTTC
CASSISAGGRRDGYTF
>TRBJ2-1|NA|TRBV30|NA|11
TGTGCCTGGAGGGGAGGGGGGGAGCAGTTCTTC
CAWRGGGEQFF
>TRBJ1-6|few|TRBV6-5|NA|14
TGTGCCAGCAGTTCGGGGACACTCTATTCACCCCTCCACTTT
CASSSGTLYSPLHF
>TRBJ2-1|NA|TRBV19|TRBD2|17
TGTGCCAGTAGTTCCGGGACTAGCGGGGGTATCGACAATGAGCAGTTCTTC
CASSSGTSGGIDNEQFF
>TRBJ1-6|NA|TRBV9|NA|17
TGTGCCAGCAGCGTAGCTGAGACAGCCAGCTATAATTCACCCCTCCACTTT
CASSVAETASYNSPLHF
>TRBJ1-2|once|TRBV6-1|NA|15
TGTGCCAGCAGCGCAACCGAAACAGGGCCCTATGGCTACACCTTC
CASSATETGPYGYTF
>TRBJ2-7|NA|TRBV2|TRBD1|13
TGTGCCAGCAGGGGACAGGCCGCCTACGAGCAGTACTTC
CASRGQAAYEQYF
>TRBJ1-3|NA|TRBV30|NA|15
TGTGCCTGGAGGGGGAGGGTGGGCTCTGGAAACACCATATATTTT
CAWRGRVGSGNTIYF
>TRBJ2-1|NA|TRBV11-3|TRBD2|15
TGTGCCAGCAGCTTCCGACTAGCGGACTACAATGAGCAGTTCTTC
CASSFRLADYNEQFF
>TRBJ2-7|once|TRBV7-9|TRBD1|14
TGTGCCAGCAGCGGGGACAGGAACCTCTACGAGCAGTACTTC
CASSGDRNLYEQYF
>TRBJ1-2|NA|TRBV28|NA|14
TGTGCCAGCAGCAATCCGAACGGGGGAGGCGGCTACACCTTC
CASSNPNGGGGYTF
>TRBJ1-2|NA|TRBV18|TRBD1|14
TGTGCCAGCTCGTCGGGACAGAAACCGGCTGGCTACACCTTC
CASSSGQKPAGYTF
>TRBJ2-7|NA|TRBV7-9|TRBD1|14
TGTGCCAGCAATCAGGACAGGGGGCCCTACGAGCAGTACTTC
CASNQDRGPYEQYF
>TRBJ2-7|NA|TRBV5-1|NA|14
TGCGCCAGCGCCGGGACACAGCCCTCCTACGAGCAGTACTTC
CASAGTQPSYEQYF
>TRBJ1-5|NA|TRBV19|NA|13
TGTGCCACCGGGAACGGTCCCCATCAGCCCCAGCATTTT
CATGNGPHQPQHF
>TRBJ1-6|NA|TRBV5-1|NA|14
TGCGCCAGCAGACCAGACTCCTATAATTCACCCCTCCACTTT
CASRPDSYNSPLHF
>TRBJ2-5|NA|TRBV5-6|TRBD2|14
TGTGCCAGCAGCCTAAGGGGACTAGCTGAGACCCAGTACTTC
CASSLRGLAETQYF
>TRBJ2-1|NA|TRBV7-8|TRBD2|16
TGTGCCAGCAGCTTAGCCGAAGCGGGGGCCGGCTATGAGCAGTTCTTC
CASSLAEAGAGYEQFF
>TRBJ2-2|NA|TRBV6-6|TRBD1|15
TGTGCCAGCACAAGACAGGGGGCGGACACCGGGGAGCTGTTTTTT
CASTRQGADTGELFF
>TRBJ1-3|NA|TRBV5-4|TRBD1|15
TGTGCCAGCAGCTTGGCAGGGGGCTCTGGAAACACCATATATTTT
CASSLAGGSGNTIYF
>TRBJ1-1|NA|TRBV19|NA|15
TGTGCCAGTAGTATGGCGGGCATCGGGAGCACTGAAGCTTTCTTT
CASSMAGIGSTEAFF
>TRBJ2-5|NA|TRBV7-9|TRBD1|15
TGTGCCAGCAGCTTAGTTGCAGGGGGCGGAGAGACCCAGTACTTC
CASSLVAGGGETQYF
>TRBJ1-5|NA|TRBV27|TRBD1|16
TGTGCCAGCAGAACGCGACAGGGGACAGGGGAACAGCCCCAGCATTTT
CASRTRQGTGEQPQHF
>TRBJ1-4|NA|TRBV5-5|NA|16
TGTGCCAGCAGCTCTTGGCCGGGTGCAACTAATGAAAAACTGTTTTTT
CASSSWPGATNEKLFF
>TRBJ1-3|NA|TRBV6-1|NA|15
TGTGCCAGCAGGCGGGTGAATCCTTCAGGAAACACCATATATTTT
CASRRVNPSGNTIYF
>TRBJ2-7|NA|TRBV15|NA|17
TGTGCCACCAGCGGAGGGCTCCCTGGGACAGATTCCTACGAGCAGTACTTC
CATSGGLPGTDSYEQYF
>TRBJ1-3|NA|TRBV19|NA|14
TGTGCCAGCTCCTCCCCGGGACAACGGAACACCATATATTTT
CASSSPGQRNTIYF
>TRBJ1-2|NA|TRBV2|NA|14
TGTGCCAGCAGGAATTCAGGACAGCCCTATGGCTACACCTTC
CASRNSGQPYGYTF
>TRBJ1-2|NA|TRBV27|NA|15
TGTGCCAGCAGTTTATCGTGGGGGGGAAACTATGGCTACACCTTC
CASSLSWGGNYGYTF
>TRBJ1-1|NA|TRBV28|TRBD1|15
TGTGCCAGTAGTGGACAGGGGGCGTTGAACACTGAAGCTTTCTTT
CASSGQGALNTEAFF
>TRBJ1-4|NA|TRBV28|TRBD1|14
TGTGCCAGCAGTCGGACAGGGCAAGGCGAAAAACTGTTTTTT
CASSRTGQGEKLFF